These 8 T cell receptor beta chains originate from one sample sequenced in a study of OX40 agonist ivuxolimab in advanced cancers. Libraries were prepared by immunoSEQ multiplex PCR; TCRdb keeps only in-frame clonotypes and omits some of them. The profile shows approximately 52,000 clones, around 94% of them singletons. Sequences were derived from CD4+ or CD8+ T cells sorted from blood, sampled in a trial of the OX40 agonist ivuxolimab. The receptors stem from an adult with an advanced solid tumor such as melanoma, head and neck, liver or kidney cancer.

The genes are TRBV28 and TRBJ2-1; D is possibly TRBD1 or TRBD2 (5 bases each). The CDR3 is 16 amino acids. V was cut by 3 bases and J by 8 bases, with 20 bases left in between. Looked up from germline, CDR1 is MDHEN and CDR2 is SYDVKM. Here the CDR3 reads CASSFLLGTLGHEQFF. In DNA form, the CDR3 reads TGTGCCAGCAGTTTTCTTCTCGGGACCTTGGGACATGAGCAGTTCTTC.

This clone has just a few counts. CDR3 in amino acids: CAPIRRRLAGDHPEQFF. DNA of the CDR3: TGTGCCCCTATCCGCAGGCGACTAGCGGGAGACCATCCCGAGCAGTTCTTC. The chain combines TRBV7-3 with TRBJ2-1; 12 nucleotides align to TRBD2. The CDR3 covers 17 residues. CDR1 and CDR2 (germline): SGHTA, FQGTGA. The junction had 21 bases not matched to a gene; V was cut back by 11 bases and J by 10 bases.

This chain joins TRBV9 and TRBJ2-1; D unresolved. The CDR3 totals 14 residues. V was cut by 3 bases and J by 4 bases, with 11 bases left in between. Germline CDR1 and CDR2: SGDLS and YYNGEE. This chain's CDR3 is CASSGGSEYNEQFF. The DNA of the CDR3 is TGTGCCAGCAGCGGAGGTTCCGAGTACAATGAGCAGTTCTTC.

This clone was observed a few times. This chain uses TRBV28 with TRBJ2-7; 11 bases are a match to TRBD1. Germline V gene sequence: CDR1 MDHEN, CDR2 SYDVKM. This CDR3 contains 13 residues. The V gene end was trimmed by 8 bases and the J gene end by 3 bases; junction bases not matched to a gene: 3. DNA of the CDR3: TGTGCCAGCTGGGGGACAGGGGGCTACGAGCAGTACTTC. Protein: CASWGTGGYEQYF.

The rearrangement joins TRBV6-1 to TRBJ2-1, with TRBD2 identical over 8 bases. The CDR3 covers 17 residues. J was trimmed by 7 bases and V by 1 base; bases with no gene match: 12. Germline V gives CDR1 MNHNS, CDR2 SASEGT. The CDR3 DNA reads TGTGCCAGCAGTGAAGACTCTAGGATAGCGGGGCGAAATGAGCAGTTCTTC. Translating it yields CASSEDSRIAGRNEQFF.

The J gene is TRBJ2-1, the V gene TRBV27, with no clear D. Looked up from germline, CDR1 is MNHEY and CDR2 is SMNVEV (reference sequence). The CDR3 has 11 amino acids. Trimming cost V 6 bases and J 10 bases, with 10 bases left between them. The CDR3 region has the DNA TGTGCCAGCAGCGGGTCGGTCGAGCAGTTCTTC. Protein sequence: CASSGSVEQFF.

The gene calls are TRBV7-9 and TRBJ2-4; no firm D call. This CDR3 region has 15 residues. V was pared by 1 base and J by 1 base, with 8 bases between. CDR1 SEHNR and CDR2 FQNEAQ come from the germline V gene (reference sequence). The DNA for the CDR3 is TGTGCCAGCAGCTTAGTAACGGGTGCCAAAAACATTCAGTACTTC. It yields the protein CASSLVTGAKNIQYF.

This chain joins TRBV28 and TRBJ2-1, with D maybe TRBD2 (5 bases). The CDR3 sequence is 13 residues long. CDR1 is MDHEN and CDR2 is SYDVKM in the germline V gene. Trimming shortened V by 10 bases and J by 1 base, and 11 bases separated the two germline ends. The CDR3, as DNA: TGTGCCATCGGACTTCTATCCTACAATGAGCAGTTCTTC. Translated, it gives CAIGLLSYNEQFF. Combining the CDR3 with reference TRBV28 and TRBJ2-1 gives the whole variable domain DVKVTQSSRYLVKRTGEKVFLECVQDMDHENMFWYRQDPGLGLRLIYFSYDVKMKEKGDIPEGYSVSREKKERFSLILESASTNQTSMYLCAIGLLSYNEQFFGPGTRLTVL.